Below, 28 T cell receptor beta chains from the same sample are listed, as sequenced in a study of shared clonotypes between healthy human individuals. TCRdb's copy holds only in-frame clones and misses some; the assay was immunoSEQ multiplex PCR. Of about 2.1 million clones in the sample, just over 90% were seen once. CD8 cells classed as naive were CD45RO-negative and positively selected for CCR7, excluding terminally differentiated effector memory CD45RA+ cells. The sequenced sample was naive CD8+ T cells from PBMCs. The receptors come from a young man in good health. Some clones in this sample may be carry-over from other donors' samples.

The gene calls are TRBV5-4 and TRBJ2-7, with TRBD2 matching 8 bases. This CDR3 region has 12 residues. V lost 0 bases to trimming and J lost 9 bases; unmatched junction nucleotides: 2. Looked up from germline, CDR1 is SGHNT and CDR2 is YYREEE (reference sequence). This CDR3 is CASSLDGTRQYF. CDR3 sequence (DNA): TGTGCCAGCAGCTTGGACGGGACTAGGCAGTACTTC.

V gene TRBV9 combines with J gene TRBJ1-3; 11 bases line up with TRBD1. Germline V gives CDR1 SGDLS, CDR2 YYNGEE. Losses at the gene ends were 2 bases for V and 5 bases for J; bases not matched to a gene: 3. The CDR3 covers 15 residues. CDR3 sequence (DNA): TGTGCCAGCAGCGTGGGACAGGGGGTAAGAAACACCATATATTTT. This encodes CASSVGQGVRNTIYF.

The genes are TRBV19 and TRBJ2-2; D uncertain. CDR1 LNHDA and CDR2 SQIVND come from the germline V gene (reference sequence). The CDR3 contains 13 residues. Between the trimmed V and J ends, which lost 1 base and 7 bases, there was a span of 7 bases. The CDR3 DNA is TGTGCCAGTAGTATAGGCCCCGGCGGGGAGCTGTTTTTT. Amino acids: CASSIGPGGELFF.

The genes are TRBV27 and TRBJ2-7; no definite D call. The V gene's germline CDR1 is MNHEY and CDR2 SMNVEV (reference sequence). The ends were cut back, 6 bases at V and 5 bases at J, with 14 bases in the middle. The CDR3 extends over 13 amino acids. Written as DNA, the CDR3 is TGTGCCAGCAGCCCCGGTAAGGGTAACGAGCAGTACTTC. It specifies CASSPGKGNEQYF.

The genes are TRBV27 and TRBJ1-2; perhaps TRBD1 as D (5 bases). The CDR3 is 15 amino acids. V shed 3 bases and J shed 5 bases, with 16 bases lying between them. Per germline, CDR1 MNHEY and CDR2 SMNVEV (reference sequence). In DNA, the CDR3 is TGTGCCAGCAGTTTGGTGGGGGGGTCTCGATATGGCTACACCTTC. Encoded protein: CASSLVGGSRYGYTF.

This chain joins TRBV9 and TRBJ2-7, with TRBD1 matching over 8 bases. CDR3 length: 15 residues. V lost 4 bases and J lost 0; bases outside the gene matches: 6. Germline CDR1 is SGDLS and CDR2 is YYNGEE. CDR3 sequence reads: CASSSGQAYSYEQYF. Here the CDR3 DNA reads TGTGCCAGCAGCTCGGGACAGGCTTACTCCTACGAGCAGTACTTC.

The chain recombines TRBV6-1 with TRBJ1-5, with 9 bases that match TRBD1. Germline CDR1 is MNHNS and CDR2 is SASEGT. The CDR3 consists of 14 residues. V lost 6 bases and J lost 5; bases outside the gene matches: 5. The CDR3 nucleotides read TGTGCCAGCAGGGCGGGACAGGGCCATCAGCCCCAGCATTTT. Protein product: CASRAGQGHQPQHF.

V usage is TRBV28 and J usage is TRBJ1-5, with a possible D match to TRBD1 (5 bases). Germline V gene sequence: CDR1 MDHEN, CDR2 SYDVKM. V was cut by 6 bases and J by 9 bases, with 15 bases left in between. The CDR3 covers 13 residues. This CDR3 is CASSPGLRGPQHF. The CDR3 nucleotides are TGTGCCAGCAGCCCAGGGCTCCGAGGGCCCCAGCATTTT.

The chain employs TRBV6-6 and TRBJ1-5, with no clear D. CDR1 is MNHNY and CDR2 is SVGAGI in the germline V gene (reference sequence). Deletions cut 0 bases from V and 7 bases from J, with 10 bases between. The CDR3 has 14 residues. CDR3 DNA sequence: TGTGCCAGCAGTTACTCGGAGGGAACCCAGCCCCAGCATTTT. Translation: CASSYSEGTQPQHF.

Regarding this clone: The sample holds other DNA sequences that translate to the same CDR3. V and J are TRBV7-9 and TRBJ2-3; D gene uncertain. Looked up from germline, CDR1 is SEHNR and CDR2 is FQNEAQ (reference sequence). The V end was cut by 4 bases, the J end by 4 bases, with 9 bases between. The CDR3 consists of 13 residues. CDR3 sequence: CASSSTGPDTQYF. In DNA, the CDR3 is TGTGCCAGCAGCTCGACCGGGCCAGATACGCAGTATTTT.

The chain couples TRBV11-2 to TRBJ2-1; 10 bases match TRBD2. This CDR3 is 17 amino acids long. Germline assignment: CDR1 SGHAT and CDR2 FQNNGV. Trimming at V came to 7 bases and at J to 4 bases, leaving 13 bases not matched to a gene. In DNA form, the CDR3 reads TGTGCCAGCACAATGACCGCTAGCGGGAGTGGGTACAATGAGCAGTTCTTC. This codes for CASTMTASGSGYNEQFF.

The gene calls are TRBV19 and TRBJ1-5; possible D gene TRBD1, 6 bases. The CDR3 is 12 residues long. Germline V CDR1 and CDR2: LNHDA, SQIVND (reference sequence). V lost 8 bases, J lost 7 bases, and 12 bases lay in between. The DNA for the CDR3 is TGTGCCAGTTTCGGGGGGCGGCAGCCCCAGCATTTT. Its protein is CASFGGRQPQHF.

The chain has TRBV27 and TRBJ1-1, with D perhaps matching TRBD1 (5 bases). This CDR3 is built from 13 residues. Trimming removed 5 bases at V and 4 bases at J, with 11 bases between. Germline CDR1 and CDR2: MNHEY and SMNVEV (reference sequence). CDR3 DNA sequence: TGTGCCAGCAGTCTCGGGGCCTTCACTGAAGCTTTCTTT. Its protein product is CASSLGAFTEAFF.

The CDR3 region is CASSSPWGSNGGELFF. CDR3 sequence (DNA): TGTGCCAGCAGCTCCCCCTGGGGAAGTAACGGCGGGGAGCTGTTTTTT. The gene calls are TRBV7-9 and TRBJ2-2, with unresolved D. Trimming removed 4 bases from V and 7 bases from J, with 19 bases in between. The CDR3 extends over 16 amino acids. Germline loops: CDR1 SEHNR, CDR2 FQNEAQ (reference sequence).

This clone appeared a few times. Here the CDR3 DNA reads TGTGCCAGCAGCGTAGAGGGAGGGAAGGAGCTGTTTTTT. This sequence encodes CASSVEGGKELFF. The rearrangement joins TRBV9 to TRBJ2-2, with 7 bases lining up with TRBD2. CDR3 length: 13 amino acids. Germline V gene data show CDR1 as SGDLS and CDR2 as YYNGEE. J was trimmed by 10 bases and V by 0 bases; bases with no gene match: 3.

V is TRBV7-9 and J is TRBJ1-5; TRBD1 is a possible D gene (5 bases). Trimming removed 4 bases at V and 1 base at J, with 8 bases between. CDR1 is SEHNR and CDR2 is FQNEAQ in the germline V gene (reference sequence). The CDR3 contains 14 residues. The CDR3 DNA sequence: TGTGCCAGCAGCTCGCGGACAAGCAATCAGCCCCAGCATTTT. Residues: CASSSRTSNQPQHF.

CDR3 loop: CASSLVLLLAEGGELFF. The CDR3 DNA follows: TGTGCCAGCAGCTTAGTCCTTTTGCTAGCGGAAGGCGGGGAGCTGTTTTTT. This chain connects TRBV7-8 to TRBJ2-2; 7 bases agree with TRBD2. The CDR3 consists of 17 residues. V lost 1 base, J lost 7 bases, and 12 bases stayed unmatched. CDR1 SGHVS and CDR2 FQNEAQ come from the germline V gene.

The V and J genes are TRBV6-1 and TRBJ2-3; D may be TRBD1 (5 bases). The CDR3 covers 16 residues. Germline CDR1 is MNHNS and CDR2 is SASEGT. Trimming took off 2 bases at V and 4 bases at J, with 16 bases between the two ends. Here the CDR3 reads CASSERMVTVADTQYF. The CDR3 DNA reads TGTGCCAGCAGTGAACGTATGGTGACAGTTGCAGATACGCAGTATTTT.

The rearrangement uses TRBV27 and TRBJ1-1; perhaps TRBD1 as D (6 bases). Trimming left V 7 bases short and J 2 bases short, with 17 bases between. Germline lookup yields CDR1 MNHEY and CDR2 SMNVEV (reference sequence). This CDR3 comprises 15 residues. CDR3 in DNA: TGTGCCAGCATGGTCCGGGACACCTTAAACACTGAAGCTTTCTTT. Translating it yields CASMVRDTLNTEAFF.

CDR3 sequence: CASSLARGQGASEAFF. Here the CDR3 DNA reads TGCGCCAGCAGCTTGGCAAGGGGACAGGGGGCCTCTGAAGCTTTCTTT. The J gene is TRBJ1-1, the V gene TRBV5-1; 12 bases agree with TRBD1. CDR1 is SGHRS and CDR2 is YFSETQ in the germline V gene. The V and J ends lost 0 bases and 6 bases, in that order; junction bases with no gene match: 6. This CDR3 is built from 16 residues.

This chain joins TRBV6-6 and TRBJ2-1; TRBD1 agrees at 8 bases. CDR1 is MNHNY and CDR2 is SVGAGI in the germline V gene (reference sequence). Trimming removed 0 bases from V and 4 bases from J; junction bases left unmatched: 5. This CDR3 has 16 residues. CDR3 DNA: TGTGCCAGCAGTTACTCGACAGGGGCCCTATACAATGAGCAGTTCTTC. It yields the protein CASSYSTGALYNEQFF.

The chain joins TRBV5-1 to TRBJ1-1; the D is unclear. Between the trimmed V and J ends, which lost 4 bases and 1 base, there was a span of 14 bases. This CDR3 spans 15 amino acids. The germline V gene has CDR1 SGHRS and CDR2 YFSETQ. CDR3 coding DNA: TGCGCCAGCAGCCACCTGGAGGGAAGGAACACTGAAGCTTTCTTT. The encoded protein is CASSHLEGRNTEAFF.

This clone was seen only once. The chain carries TRBV5-1 and TRBJ2-7; D is possibly TRBD1 (6 bases). From germline, CDR1 is SGHRS and CDR2 YFSETQ. Between the trimmed V and J ends, which lost 2 bases and 1 base, there was a span of 10 bases. The CDR3 covers 14 residues. CDR3 sequence reads: CASSFEGESYEQYF. The CDR3, as DNA: TGCGCCAGCAGCTTCGAGGGGGAATCCTACGAGCAGTACTTC. Together with reference TRBV5-1 and TRBJ2-7, the CDR3 gives the full variable domain: KAGVTQTPRYLIKTRGQQVTLSCSPISGHRSVSWYQQTPGQGLQFLFEYFSETQRNKGNFPGRFSGRQFSNSRSEMNVSTLELGDSALYLCASSFEGESYEQYFGPGTRLTVT.

The rearrangement uses TRBV28 and TRBJ2-7; D is undetermined. V was trimmed by 4 bases and J by 4 bases, leaving 8 bases between them. Germline lookup yields CDR1 MDHEN and CDR2 SYDVKM. This CDR3 is built from 12 residues. The CDR3 region has the DNA TGTGCCAGCAGTTCCCTGCTTTACGAGCAGTACTTC. It encodes CASSSLLYEQYF.

The chain has TRBV5-1 and TRBJ2-2; D may be TRBD2 (5 bases). The V end was cut by 1 base, the J end by 1 base, with 20 bases between. Germline lookup yields CDR1 SGHRS and CDR2 YFSETQ. The CDR3 extends over 19 amino acids. The CDR3 DNA reads TGCGCCAGCAGCTTGTTAGGGCCCACTCTAAGCGGGAACACCGGGGAGCTGTTTTTT. Residues: CASSLLGPTLSGNTGELFF.

The chain employs TRBV9 and TRBJ2-3, with D perhaps matching TRBD1 (5 bases). Trimming removed 6 bases at V and 5 bases at J, with 16 bases between. Germline values: CDR1 SGDLS, CDR2 YYNGEE. There are 14 residues in the CDR3. The DNA of the CDR3 is TGTGCCAGCAACTTTAGGCCAGGGCAAGATACGCAGTATTTT. This codes for CASNFRPGQDTQYF.

The V call is TRBV27, the J call TRBJ2-2, with 7 nucleotides matching TRBD2. Germline V gives CDR1 MNHEY, CDR2 SMNVEV (reference sequence). V was pared by 4 bases and J by 7 bases, with 12 bases of the junction left unmatched. The CDR3 extends over 16 amino acids. The CDR3 loop is CASSSGTHRGGGELFF. CDR3 in DNA: TGTGCCAGCAGTTCCGGGACGCATCGCGGGGGCGGGGAGCTGTTTTTT.

This clone was recorded a few times. V and J are TRBV7-6 and TRBJ1-1, with D uncertain. V lost 1 base to trimming and J lost 3 bases, with 12 bases between them. The germline V gene encodes CDR1 SGHVS and CDR2 FNYEAQ. This CDR3 region has 15 residues. DNA of the CDR3: TGTGCCAGCAGCTTAGTCGGGGAAGGGCACACTGAAGCTTTCTTT. The encoded protein is CASSLVGEGHTEAFF.